A selection of T cell receptor beta chains follows, all from one sample in a study of shared clonotypes between healthy human individuals. This table comes from immunoSEQ multiplex PCR, and its TCRdb copy is limited to in-frame clones, with some not included. This sample yields 2 million to 3 million clones, of which over 85% are seen a single time; more than 0.35% belongs to the top ten. Sequenced material: naive CD4+ T cells from PBMCs. The receptors originated from a young man in good health. Some clones in this sample may be carry-over from other donors' samples. Each CDR3 is given with its conserved first and last residue. D genes are given only for firm matches. For some rows the clone size is stated as once, few or many, or as a class when expanded; others skip it.

j_call clone_size v_call d_call cdr3_nt cdr3_aa
TRBJ1-5 . TRBV5-8 TRBD1 TGTGCCAGCAGCACCTGGACAGGGGGCCGGCAGCCCCAGCATTTT CASSTWTGGRQPQHF
TRBJ1-3 . TRBV6-5 . TGTGCCAGCAGTTGGAGCTCTGGAAACACCATATATTTT CASSWSSGNTIYF
TRBJ2-7 . TRBV2 . TGTGCCAGCAGTCCGGGACCACTTCCGAAGCAGTACTTC CASSPGPLPKQYF
TRBJ1-2 . TRBV6-5 . TGTGCCAGCAGTCGAAGCGACATCCTTGGAGGCTACACCTTC CASSRSDILGGYTF
TRBJ2-1 once TRBV28 . TGTGCCAGCACCTTACCTGGCCCCCTCTACAATGAGCAGTTCTTC CASTLPGPLYNEQFF
TRBJ2-7 once TRBV27 TRBD2 TGTGCCAGCAGTACCGGACTAGCGGGAGCTTTCGAGCAGTACTTC CASSTGLAGAFEQYF
TRBJ2-5 . TRBV7-3 . TGTGCCAGCAGCTTAAAGGGTTTCCAAGAGACCCAGTACTTC CASSLKGFQETQYF
TRBJ2-5 . TRBV7-2 TRBD1 TGTGCCAGCAGCCACGGACAGGGCAGGGAGACCCAGTACTTC CASSHGQGRETQYF
TRBJ1-5 . TRBV6-6 . TGTGCCAGCAGTTACGTAGGGGTTGGCAATCAGCCCCAGCATTTT CASSYVGVGNQPQHF
TRBJ2-3 . TRBV6-5 . TGTGCCAGCAGTTACTCCCAATCGGTCACAGATACGCAGTATTTT CASSYSQSVTDTQYF
TRBJ1-1 . TRBV6-5 . TGTGCCAGCAGTCGCTCGGTGGGGCCCACTGAAGCTTTCTTT CASSRSVGPTEAFF
TRBJ2-1 . TRBV18 . TGTGCCAGCTCAACCGACTACAATGAGCAGTTCTTC CASSTDYNEQFF
TRBJ1-5 . TRBV6-1 . TGTGCCAGCAGTGGGACTGCAACTAATCAGCCCCAGCATTTT CASSGTATNQPQHF
TRBJ1-4 . TRBV9 . TGTGCCAGCAGCGTTAACGTTGGGGGTGGGGAAAAACTGTTTTTT CASSVNVGGGEKLFF
TRBJ1-4 . TRBV5-1 . TGCGCCAGCAGCTTGGCCCCGGAATCCGGGGATGAAAAACTGTTTTTT CASSLAPESGDEKLFF
TRBJ1-1 . TRBV7-9 . TGTGCCAGCGCTAGGATGTTGGGCACTGAAGCTTTCTTT CASARMLGTEAFF
TRBJ1-2 . TRBV9 TRBD1 TGTGCCAGCAGTATTACAGGGGAAGGTGGCTACACCTTC CASSITGEGGYTF
TRBJ2-3 . TRBV19 . TGTGCCAGTAGTATAGATCTGAGAACAGATACGCAGTATTTT CASSIDLRTDTQYF
TRBJ2-6 . TRBV5-4 . TGTGCCAGCAGCTTAACCGGGGCCAACGTCCTGACTTTC CASSLTGANVLTF
TRBJ2-3 . TRBV18 TRBD2 TGTGCCAGCTCAACTAAGGGACTAGCGGAAGGAAGAGGCACAGATACGCAGTATTTT CASSTKGLAEGRGTDTQYF
TRBJ1-1 once TRBV20-1 . TGCAGTATACAGGGCTCTAGTGTAGCTTTCTTT CSIQGSSVAFF
TRBJ2-7 . TRBV6-5 TRBD2 TGTGCCAGCTCCCCGGGGGGGCCACTCGAGCAGTACTTC CASSPGGPLEQYF
TRBJ2-7 once TRBV2 . TGTGCCAGCAGTCCCCAAGGTTTCAATTACGAGCAGTACTTC CASSPQGFNYEQYF
TRBJ1-2 . TRBV4-1 . TGCGCCAGCAGCCAAATCAGGGGACTCCTAGGGCTCGCCTTC CASSQIRGLLGLAF
TRBJ2-5 . TRBV2 . TGTGCCAGCTCGGGGCAGAACTTCCAAGAGACCCAGTACTTC CASSGQNFQETQYF
TRBJ2-7 . TRBV19 TRBD2 TGTGCCAGTAGTATTCGGACTAGCGGGAGCTACGAGCAGTACTTC CASSIRTSGSYEQYF
TRBJ2-3 . TRBV28 . TGTGCCAGCAAACCGCCAGGGAAAGCCGATACGCAGTATTTT CASKPPGKADTQYF
TRBJ2-7 once TRBV5-1 . TGCGCCAGCAGCTCCGCCCGTGGGGCTGGAGGGGAGCAGTACTTC CASSSARGAGGEQYF
TRBJ2-2 . TRBV5-8 . TGTGCCAGCAGCTCACGGGACGGCGACAGGGAGCTGTTTTTT CASSSRDGDRELFF
TRBJ1-2 . TRBV6-5 . TGTGCCAGCAGCCGGACCAATCCCCTTAACTATGGCTACACCTTC CASSRTNPLNYGYTF
TRBJ2-1 . TRBV6-1 TRBD2 TGTGCCAGCATCACTAGCGGGAGTTACAATGAGCAGTTCTTC CASITSGSYNEQFF
TRBJ2-2 . TRBV6-1 TRBD1 TGTGCCAGCAGTGGCCGACAGGGGGGGAACACCGGGGAGCTGTTTTTT CASSGRQGGNTGELFF
TRBJ1-3 once TRBV10-3 . TGTGCCATCAGTAACCCCTCCGGAAACACCATATATTTT CAISNPSGNTIYF
TRBJ2-1 . TRBV11-3 TRBD2 TGTGCCAGCAGTTCCGGAGTAGCGGGCAAAAATGAGCAGTTCTTC CASSSGVAGKNEQFF
TRBJ2-3 . TRBV10-3 . TGTGCCATCAGTGAGAGGGATACGCAGTATTTT CAISERDTQYF
TRBJ2-5 . TRBV19 . TGTGCTAGCCTCCCGGCAGCATACTTC CASLPAAYF